This TCR beta chain was captured in a study of PD-1 blockade in mismatch repair-deficient tumors. Measured with immunoSEQ multiplex PCR; TCRdb has only the in-frame clones, and not every one. The sample has roughly 130,000 clones; 88% are singletons. The sequencing used peripheral blood, collected almost 74 weeks after starting pembrolizumab. The receptor was isolated from an adult with mismatch repair-deficient cancer.

The chain's CDR3 is CASSREQVNYEQYF. CDR3 in DNA: TGTGCCAGCAGTCGTGAACAGGTGAACTACGAGCAGTACTTC. The genes are TRBV6-1 and TRBJ2-7; possibly TRBD1 for D (5 bases). The V gene lost 5 bases and the J gene lost 3 bases, with 14 bases spanning the gap. CDR3 length: 14 residues. Germline V gene sequence: CDR1 MNHNS, CDR2 SASEGT.